A single sample gave rise to the 7 T cell receptor beta chains below, sequenced in a study of early T cells in non-severe SARS-CoV-2 infection. MiXCR was run by TCRdb on the 5' RACE reads, yielding one entry per CDR3 protein. The data show 100,000 to 150,000 distinct CDR3 sequences, with under 15% seen just once and 20% to 25% held by the top ten. The sequenced material came from whole blood. Source of these receptors: an adult who was a healthcare worker with PCR-confirmed SARS-CoV-2 infection or an uninfected control (not recorded which).

This clonotype has a handful of counts. V usage is TRBV3-1 and J usage is TRBJ1-2, with unresolved D. The germline V gene has CDR1 LGHDT and CDR2 YNNKEL (reference sequence). The CDR3 is made up of 15 amino acids. V lost 4 bases and J lost 7, with 19 bases in between. The CDR3 loop reads CASSRPGSSRSGYTF. The DNA of the CDR3 is TGTGCCAGCAGCCGACCGGGCTCCTCGCGGAGTGGCTACACCTTC.

This clonotype has more than one count but fewer than ten. This chain connects TRBV14 to TRBJ1-2, with D unclear. This CDR3 spans 15 amino acids. Per germline, CDR1 SGHDN and CDR2 FVKESK. The germline V and J ends were trimmed by 0 bases and 0 bases, with 8 bases remaining between them. DNA for the CDR3: TGTGCCAGCAGCCAAGATTGGAGGGCTAACTATGGCTACACCTTC. Its translation is CASSQDWRANYGYTF.

This clonotype has just a few counts. The V gene is TRBV30, the J gene TRBJ1-6, with D uncertain. This CDR3 spans 14 amino acids. Trimming cost V 1 base and J 7 bases, with 11 bases left between them. CDR1 is GTSNPN, CDR2 SVGIG, per germline (reference sequence). CDR3 nucleotides: TGTGCCTGGAGTGGTACCTACTTCAATTCACCCCTCCACTTT. Protein: CAWSGTYFNSPLHF.

This clonotype has ten or more counts. The chain couples TRBV28 to TRBJ2-7; D is unclear. This CDR3 comprises 13 residues. The V gene lost 7 bases and the J gene lost 3 bases, with 13 bases spanning the gap. Germline loops: CDR1 MDHEN, CDR2 SYDVKM. The CDR3 coding sequence is TGTGCCAGCACCTCGCCCATATACTACGAGCAGTACTTC. Its translation: CASTSPIYYEQYF. The variable domain in full, completed from reference TRBV28 and TRBJ2-7, reads DVKVTQSSRYLVKRTGEKVFLECVQDMDHENMFWYRQDPGLGLRLIYFSYDVKMKEKGDIPEGYSVSREKKERFSLILESASTNQTSMYLCASTSPIYYEQYFGPGTRLTVT.

There are a few counts of this clonotype. The rearrangement uses TRBV7-2 and TRBJ2-2; 7 bases are shared with TRBD2. V lost 5 bases, J lost 7 bases, and 10 bases stayed unmatched. The CDR3 is 15 amino acids. The germline CDR1 and CDR2 sequences are SGHTA and FQGNSA. The CDR3 DNA is TGTGCCAGCAGCCGGGTTCGGGGGGAAGGCGGGGAGCTGTTTTTT. Translation gives CASSRVRGEGGELFF.

This clonotype has a handful of counts. The chain is built from TRBV7-2 and TRBJ2-3; tentatively, D is TRBD1 or TRBD2 (6 bases each). The CDR3 has 14 amino acids. V dropped 5 bases and J dropped 0 bases, with 9 bases sitting between them. Germline V gene sequence: CDR1 SGHTA, CDR2 FQGNSA. CDR3 in DNA: TGTGCCAGCAGCCCGGGGGCGAGCACAGATACGCAGTATTTT. Translation gives CASSPGASTDTQYF.

This clonotype turned up a few times. This chain uses TRBV19 with TRBJ2-7; a possible D gene is TRBD2 (6 bases). Trimming left V 5 bases short and J 0 bases short, with 17 bases between. There are 16 residues in the CDR3. The V gene's germline CDR1 is LNHDA and CDR2 SQIVND (reference sequence). The DNA of the CDR3 is TGTGCCAGTAGTGTAAGCGGGCCCAGGAGCTCCTACGAGCAGTACTTC. It specifies CASSVSGPRSSYEQYF.